This T cell receptor (beta chain) was sequenced for a study of siplizumab effects on memory and regulatory T cells. Overall study findings and caveats: Proliferating siplizumab-cultured Tregs lacked confirmed suppressive function.

Every sample had 80,000 to 100,000 of its TCR templates assayed. Sequencing was performed with immunoSEQ multiplex PCR; in TCRdb, only in-frame clones are kept and a portion is missing. In the table there are some 100,000 clones, more than 95% of which are singletons. In regard to this clone: What it binds is not known.

Losses at the gene ends were 7 bases for V and 2 bases for J; bases not matched to a gene: 6. The CDR3 consists of 17 residues. Germline CDR1 SNHLY, CDR2 FYNNEI. This receptor was identified in a human donor in good health. Sequencing was carried out using naive CD4+ T cells sorted from blood. V gene TRBV2 combines with J gene TRBJ2-3; 16 nucleotides align to TRBD2. This CDR3 is CASIPGLAGGLTDTQYF. In DNA form, the CDR3 reads TGTGCCAGCATTCCGGGACTAGCGGGGGGGCTCACAGATACGCAGTATTTT. The full variable domain, in which reference TRBV2 and TRBJ2-3 provide the parts outside the CDR3, is EPEVTQTPSHQVTQMGQEVILRCVPISNHLYFYWYRQILGQKVEFLVSFYNNEISEKSEIFDDQFSVERPDGSNFTLKIRSTKLEDSAMYFCASIPGLAGGLTDTQYFGPGTRLTVL.